This T cell receptor beta chain was identified in a study of blood T cells in healthy people across ages. This clonotype was counted ten times or more. No fewer than 6 million PBMCs went into each sample. Total RNA amounts of at least 6 micrograms were extracted per sample. Germline lookup yields CDR1 DFQATT and CDR2 SNEGSKA (reference sequence). J was trimmed by 0 bases and V by 0 bases; bases with no gene match: 5. This CDR3 region has 16 residues. The authors ran a second PCR of about 7 to 11 cycles using a sample-barcoded 5' primer and a J-beta primer mix. A tag from a template-switch adaptor with 12 random nucleotides marked each cDNA molecule. TCRdb fed the 5' RACE reads into MiXCR, producing one record per CDR3 protein. In the table there are approximately 1,000,000 distinct CDR3 sequences, 35% to 40% of which are singletons.

The TCR sequence derives from a man aged 18 to 29 in good health. The sample comprised blood. The V and J genes are TRBV20-1 and TRBJ2-1; 7 nucleotides line up with TRBD2. CDR3 region: CSARDLLALSYNEQFF. The CDR3 region has the DNA TGCAGTGCTAGAGACCTACTAGCGCTCTCCTACAATGAGCAGTTCTTC.